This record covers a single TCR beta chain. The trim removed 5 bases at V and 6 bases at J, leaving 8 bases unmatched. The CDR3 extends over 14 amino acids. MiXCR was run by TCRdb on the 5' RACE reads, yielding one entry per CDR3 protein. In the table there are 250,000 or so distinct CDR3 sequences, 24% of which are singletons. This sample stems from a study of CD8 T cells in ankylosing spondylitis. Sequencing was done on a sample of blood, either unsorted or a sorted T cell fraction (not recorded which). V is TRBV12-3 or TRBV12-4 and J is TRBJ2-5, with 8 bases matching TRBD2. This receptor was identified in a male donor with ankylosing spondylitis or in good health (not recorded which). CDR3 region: CASSGTGGAKTQYF. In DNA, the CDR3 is TGTGCCAGCAGTGGGACGGGGGGGGCGAAGACCCAGTACTTC.